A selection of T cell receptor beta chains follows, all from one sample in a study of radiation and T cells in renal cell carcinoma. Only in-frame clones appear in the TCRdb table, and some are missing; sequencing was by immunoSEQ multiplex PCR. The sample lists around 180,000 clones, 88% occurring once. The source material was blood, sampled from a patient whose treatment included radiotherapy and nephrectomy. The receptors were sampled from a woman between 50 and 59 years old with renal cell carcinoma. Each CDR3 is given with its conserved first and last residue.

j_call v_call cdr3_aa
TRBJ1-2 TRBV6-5 CASSYYGYTF
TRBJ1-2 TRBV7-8 CASSTYRGDAAGYGYTF
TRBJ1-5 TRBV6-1 CASSEGVNQPQHF
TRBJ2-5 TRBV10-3 CAISSPGLAGGPETQYF
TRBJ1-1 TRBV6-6 CASSRPDRLGTEAFF
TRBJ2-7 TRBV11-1 CASSFIAGSLYEQYF
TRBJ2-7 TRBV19 CASSIGPLKSYEQYF
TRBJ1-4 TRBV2 CASSEARMEKLFF
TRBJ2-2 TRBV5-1 CASSPQMGAGELFF
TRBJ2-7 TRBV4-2 CASSQFLAGLLSYEQYF
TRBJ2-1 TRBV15 CATSSSGAVNEQFF
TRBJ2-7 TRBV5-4 CASSRGLHSYEQYF
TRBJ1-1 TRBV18 CASSQGRRDTEAFF
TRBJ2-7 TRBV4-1 CASSQERGEDEQYF
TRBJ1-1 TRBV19 CASSNHKNTEAFF
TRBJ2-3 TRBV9 CASSSEAGSSTDTQYF
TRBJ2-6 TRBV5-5 CASSLWLRRSGANVLTF
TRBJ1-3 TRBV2 CASSTGETGNTIYF
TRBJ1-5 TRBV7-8 CASSLPPNSNQPQHF
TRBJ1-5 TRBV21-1 CASSRAATDRGSNQPQHF
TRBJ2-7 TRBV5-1 CASSPQGTMDEQYF
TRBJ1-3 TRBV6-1 CASSEAVFAGNTIYF
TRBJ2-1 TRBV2 CAGGTGLYNEQFF
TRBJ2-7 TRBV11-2 CASSLDSGQGASYEQYF
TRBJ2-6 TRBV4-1 CASSQGTGGGISGANVLTF
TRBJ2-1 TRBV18 CASSLREIAGRDEQFF
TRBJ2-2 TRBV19 CASSTITSRELFF
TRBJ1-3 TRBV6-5 CASRRGISGNTIYF
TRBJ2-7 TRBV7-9 CASSGQDSYEQYF
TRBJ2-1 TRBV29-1 CSMEGLRAAGEQFF
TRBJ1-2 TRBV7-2 CASSSGQGYGYTF
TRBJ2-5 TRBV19 CASSAKQGRGETQYF
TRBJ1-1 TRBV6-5 CASREQTNTEAFF
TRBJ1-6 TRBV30 CAWSVNRDSPLHF
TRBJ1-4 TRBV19 CASSSPDRGATNEKLFF
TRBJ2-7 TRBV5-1 CASSSFTGTSFYEQYF
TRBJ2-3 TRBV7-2 CASRRTGNTQYF
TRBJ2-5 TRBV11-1 CASSRSLRGETQYF
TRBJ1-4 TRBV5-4 CASSFVNEKLFF
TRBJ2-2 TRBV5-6 CASSFPSGGAGTGELFF
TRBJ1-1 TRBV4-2 CASSQGGSPTEAFF
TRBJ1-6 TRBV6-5 CASTRGGSDSPLHF
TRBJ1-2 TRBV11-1 CASSSVYGYTF
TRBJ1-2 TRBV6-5 CASSPHSPPGYTF
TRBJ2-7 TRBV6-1 CASSSLGTGYEQYF
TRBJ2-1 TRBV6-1 CASSEFQTSAAYNEQFF
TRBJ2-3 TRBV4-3 CASSQDWQTPDTQYF
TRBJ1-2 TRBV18 CASSPPSTLLNYGYTF
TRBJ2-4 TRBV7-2 CASSLVVDSTKNIQYF
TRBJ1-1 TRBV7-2 CASSPRQSEAFF